The T cell receptor beta chain described here comes from a study of T cells in Graves' hyperthyroidism and ophthalmopathy (dated by TCRdb to the late 2010s). With respect to the entire study: Peripheral blood was sampled at the time of initial diagnosis, prior to any treatment. A discovery cohort of about 95 patients, about 43 with Graves' ophthalmopathy and approximately 60 with stable Graves' hyperthyroidism, was used to find distinguishing TCR V-J signatures. Prospective prediction of ophthalmopathy was tested in an independent validation cohort of 18 to 20 hyperthyroidism patients and around 16 patients who later progressed to ophthalmopathy. The 100 or so discovery patients were randomly split 7:3 into training and test sets. The study also compared thyroid tissue and blood T-cell repertoires from a handful of Graves' hyperthyroidism patients. After sampling, hyperthyroidism patients received methimazole starting at 30 mg daily, and ophthalmopathy patients received high-dose intravenous methylprednisolone. TCR Vbeta CDR3 sequencing of some 140 peripheral blood samples (over 40 ophthalmopathy, about 80 hyperthyroidism and roughly 17 progressor patients) is reported in the paper.

Moderately to severely active disease, a Clinical Activity Score of at least 3, a NOSPECS grade of at least 4, and a duration under 3 months were present in ophthalmopathy patients. Exclusion was applied to patients with uncontrolled infections, other autoimmune diseases, pregnancy or lactation. Diagnoses were based on clinical symptoms, serum thyroxine and TRAb, thyroid ultrasound and orbital computed tomography. Ficoll-Paque density gradient centrifugation was used to isolate PBMCs from 10 ml of fresh peripheral blood. Total RNA was extracted using Trizol reagent, and RNA quality was assessed on an Agilent 2100 Bioanalyzer. As regards this clonotype: The target of this receptor is not known. Per-base qualities were not stored, and no clone one base away is much larger.

The TCR beta CDR3 regions were amplified from the RNA transcripts. The first round of RT-PCR for the TCR CDR3 was performed with the HTBI primer set and the Qiagen OneStep RT-PCR kit. A second multiplex PCR round built the libraries, followed by size selection and purification. Paired-end sequencing of the libraries was performed with 100 bp reads on an Illumina HiSeq2000. Per the authors' processing: SOAPnuke was used to process the raw data, throwing out any read that contained adapters or uncalled bases, had a mean Phred below 15, or lacked an exact constant-primer or identifier match. COPE v1.2.5 was used to merge high-quality paired reads, and clonotypes were defined as unique nucleotide sequences. MiTCR v1.1 was used to align clonotypes to the IMGT TRBV, TRBD and TRBJ reference segments. Analysis was restricted to V-J combinations with a frequency above 0.0001, which covered about 99% of repertoires. A TCS score was defined as the ratio between F50 (clonal expansion) and ExV (chaos), using BLOSUM62-based TCRdist between CDR3 peptides within each V-J. Welch's t-statistics and random forest reduced around 550 V-J features to fewer than 15, which were used in a naive Bayes classifier (R e1071). TCRdb reprocessed the public reads (quality trimming at Q25 with fastp, clone calling with MiXCR) and kept in-frame beta chains. Every entry covers one CDR3 protein and lists the most common genes and DNA from its rows. TCRdb, rather than the study authors, made the V and J calls. The sample table shows over 400,000 distinct CDR3 sequences, and roughly 14% are seen once. The ten biggest clones cover roughly an eighth of the sample.

Via the germline V gene, CDR1 is MNHEY and CDR2 SVGEGT. The CDR3 starts with the cysteine, ends with the phenylalanine, and has 17 residues. Left in the record is the CDR3 DNA by itself, 51 bases read in frame from the first base. Cut back by 6 bases and 2 bases, the V and J ends lie 20 bases apart. Study-wide conclusions, independent of this receptor: A 13 V-J signature model separated ophthalmopathy from stable hyperthyroidism, with just over 85% sensitivity and roughly 81% specificity in cross-validation and 80%/75% in testing. Most expanded thyroid clonotypes (frequency above 0.001) were also detected in blood, a finding suggesting that blood repertoires may reflect thyroid immune responses. In validation, progression to ophthalmopathy was predicted by the model with almost 71% sensitivity and 72% to 80% specificity, a median of roughly 6.4 months before onset. Sample size was not statistically predetermined, and blinding of investigators to group allocation was not performed.

The sequence derives from a man younger than 35 with Graves' ophthalmopathy. Input material: blood. The chain couples TRBV6-2 or TRBV6-3 to TRBJ1-5; 5 matching bases give a weak D call of TRBD1. Here is the DNA: TGTGCCAGCAGCCCCCCCGGGCAGGGATGGGGCAATCAGCCCCAGCATTTT. The translation is CASSPPGQGWGNQPQHF.